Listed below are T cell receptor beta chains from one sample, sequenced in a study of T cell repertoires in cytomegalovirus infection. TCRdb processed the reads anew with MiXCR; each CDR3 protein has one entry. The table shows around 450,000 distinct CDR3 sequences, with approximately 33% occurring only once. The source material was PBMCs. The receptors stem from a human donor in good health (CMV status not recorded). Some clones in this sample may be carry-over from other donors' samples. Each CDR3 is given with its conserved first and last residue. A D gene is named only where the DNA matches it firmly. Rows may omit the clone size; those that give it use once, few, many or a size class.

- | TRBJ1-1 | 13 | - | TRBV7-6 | TGTGCCAGCAGTTTATCTGGGAACACGGAAGAGTTCTTT | CASSLSGNTEEFF
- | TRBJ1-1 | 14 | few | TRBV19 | TGTGCCAGTAGTCTCGCAACTCGGTGGACTGAAGCTTTCTTT | CASSLATRWTEAFF
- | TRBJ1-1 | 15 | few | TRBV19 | TGTGCCAGTAGTACCGACACCCGGGCGAACACTGAAGCTTTCTTT | CASSTDTRANTEAFF
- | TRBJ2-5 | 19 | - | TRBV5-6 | TGTGCCAGCAGCTTGGCAGAGGCCGAGGTGGGGGGGCCGTCGGAGACCCAGTACTTC | CASSLAEAEVGGPSETQYF
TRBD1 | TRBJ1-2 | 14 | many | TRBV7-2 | TGTGCCAGCAGCACCCGAACAGGGGGCAGAGGCTACACCTTC | CASSTRTGGRGYTF
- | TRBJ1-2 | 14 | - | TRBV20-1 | TGCAGTCCAACTAGCAGGGGCAAGAACTATGGCTACACCTTC | CSPTSRGKNYGYTF
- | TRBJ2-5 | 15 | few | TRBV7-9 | TGTGCCAGCAGCCGCCGGGACCCGCCGCGGGAGACCCAGTACTTC | CASSRRDPPRETQYF
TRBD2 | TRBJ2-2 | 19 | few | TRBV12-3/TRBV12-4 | TGTGCCAGCAGTGTGGGATTGGGCGGGGGGGCCGAGAACACCGGGGAGCTGTTTTTT | CASSVGLGGGAENTGELFF
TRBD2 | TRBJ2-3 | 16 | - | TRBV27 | TGTGCCAGCAGTTTCGCTAGCGGGGGGTGGACAGATACGCAGTATTTT | CASSFASGGWTDTQYF
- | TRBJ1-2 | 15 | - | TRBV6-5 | TGTGCCAGCAGTTACTCGACAAGGCCGGACTATGGCTACACCTTC | CASSYSTRPDYGYTF
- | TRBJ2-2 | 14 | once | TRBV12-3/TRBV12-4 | TGTGCCAGCAGATTGGGACAAAACACCGGGGAGCTGTTTTTT | CASRLGQNTGELFF
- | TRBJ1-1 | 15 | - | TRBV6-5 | TGTGCCAGCAGTACTACAGGGCCACGGAAGGGTGAAGCTTTCTTT | CASSTTGPRKGEAFF
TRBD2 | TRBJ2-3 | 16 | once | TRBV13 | TGTGCCAGCAGCTCACCTTCGGGACTAGCGGCAGATACGCAGTATTTT | CASSSPSGLAADTQYF
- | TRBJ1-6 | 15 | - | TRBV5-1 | TGCGCCAGCAGCTCTGATTTGTTCGGCGACTCACCCCTCCACTTT | CASSSDLFGDSPLHF
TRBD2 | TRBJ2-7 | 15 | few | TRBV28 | TGTGCCAGCAGCTGGGGACTAGCGGGGACCTACGAGCAGTACTTC | CASSWGLAGTYEQYF
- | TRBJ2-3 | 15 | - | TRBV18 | TGTGCCAGCTCACCGCAGGACCTCCACACAGATACGCAGTATTTT | CASSPQDLHTDTQYF
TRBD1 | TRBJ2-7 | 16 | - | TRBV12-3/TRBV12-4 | TGTGCCAGCAGTCCTGCACCGGGACAGTGGTCCTACGAGCAGTACTTC | CASSPAPGQWSYEQYF
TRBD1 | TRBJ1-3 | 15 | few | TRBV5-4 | TGTGCCAGCAGCCAAGGACAGGGGCCTGGAAACACCATATATTTT | CASSQGQGPGNTIYF
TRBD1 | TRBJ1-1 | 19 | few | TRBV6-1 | TGTGCCAGCAGTTCACGTTGGGGGACAGGGACGGCCGGGAACACTGAAGCTTTCTTT | CASSSRWGTGTAGNTEAFF
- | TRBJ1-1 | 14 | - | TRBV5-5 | TGTGCCAGCAGCTTTCACGGGATGAACACTGAAGCTTTCTTT | CASSFHGMNTEAFF
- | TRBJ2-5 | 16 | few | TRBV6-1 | TGTGCCAGCAGTGAGATGGCCGGGGTAGTAGAAGAGACCCAGTACTTC | CASSEMAGVVEETQYF
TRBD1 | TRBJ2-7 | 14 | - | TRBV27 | TGTGCCACCTCCCGTGGACAGGGGGCGCGGGAGCAGTACTTC | CATSRGQGAREQYF
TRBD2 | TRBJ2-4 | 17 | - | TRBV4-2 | TGTGCCAGCAGCCAAGGACTAGCGGGGGCTAAAAAACGTATTCAGTACTTC | CASSQGLAGAKKRIQYF
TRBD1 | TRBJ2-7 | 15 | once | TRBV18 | TGTGCCAGCTCACCGCAAAGGACAGGGTCCCACGAGCAGTACTTC | CASSPQRTGSHEQYF
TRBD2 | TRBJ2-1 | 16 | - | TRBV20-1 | TGCAGTGCTGGACTAGCGGGGGGGCGGAACAACGGTGAGCAGTTCTTC | CSAGLAGGRNNGEQFF
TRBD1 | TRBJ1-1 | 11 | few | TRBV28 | TGTGCCAGCAGTAGACAGGGTAAGGCTTTCTTT | CASSRQGKAFF
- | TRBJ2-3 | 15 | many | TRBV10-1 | TGCGCCAGCAGTGAGGCGGGCTCTGGGCCAGATACGCAGTATTTT | CASSEAGSGPDTQYF
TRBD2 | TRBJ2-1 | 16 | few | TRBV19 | TGTGCCAGTAGTATAGGGGGGCTAGCGGGGGGCAATGAGCAGTTCTTC | CASSIGGLAGGNEQFF
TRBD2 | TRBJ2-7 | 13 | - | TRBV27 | TGTGCCAGCAGCTCCGGGGGAGCGGGGGAGCAGTACTTC | CASSSGGAGEQYF
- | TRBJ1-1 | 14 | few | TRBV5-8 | TGTGCCAGCAGCTTGGGGTCTAGACAGCGTGCGGCTTTCTTT | CASSLGSRQRAAFF
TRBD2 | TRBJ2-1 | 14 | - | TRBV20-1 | TGCAGTGCTTTCACTAGCGGGGGTGTCCATGAGCAGTTCTTC | CSAFTSGGVHEQFF
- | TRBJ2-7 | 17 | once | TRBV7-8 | TGTGCCAGCAGCAACTTATCGGGGGGCTACCTAGGGAACGAGCAGTACTTC | CASSNLSGGYLGNEQYF
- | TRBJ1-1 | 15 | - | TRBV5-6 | TGTGCCAGCAGCTTGAGTCCCAACATGAACACTGAAGCTTTCTTT | CASSLSPNMNTEAFF
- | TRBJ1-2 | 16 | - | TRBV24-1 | TGTGCCACCAGTGACGACGCGGCCGGGACGGCTTATGGCTACACCTTC | CATSDDAAGTAYGYTF
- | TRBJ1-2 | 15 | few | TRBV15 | TGTGCCACCAGCACAGGCAGGCCTGCTAACTATGGCTACACCTTC | CATSTGRPANYGYTF
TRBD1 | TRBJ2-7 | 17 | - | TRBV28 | TGTGCCAGCAGTTCCAACCCTGGACAGGGGTTCTCCTACGAGCAGTACTTC | CASSSNPGQGFSYEQYF
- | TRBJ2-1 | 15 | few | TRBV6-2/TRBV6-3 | TGTGCCAGTCATTCTCAGGGAATAAGATACAATGAGCAGTTCTTC | CASHSQGIRYNEQFF
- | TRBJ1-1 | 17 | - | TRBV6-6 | TGTGCCAGCAGTTACTCGTTACAGGCCCCTCCGAACACTGAAGCTTTCTTT | CASSYSLQAPPNTEAFF
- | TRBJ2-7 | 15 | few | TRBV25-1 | TGTGCCAGCAGTGAACGGGACGGTATTGCCTACGAGCAGTACTTC | CASSERDGIAYEQYF
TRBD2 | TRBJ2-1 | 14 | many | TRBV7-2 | TGTGCCAGCAGCTTTAGCGGGAGGTCGGGTGAGCAGTTCTTC | CASSFSGRSGEQFF
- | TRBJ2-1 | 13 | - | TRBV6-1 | TGTGCCAGCCGACTGATCTCCTACAATGAGCAGTTCTTC | CASRLISYNEQFF
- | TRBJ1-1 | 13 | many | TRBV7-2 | TGTGCCAGCAGCCCGGGCGGGTGGACTGAAGCTTTCTTT | CASSPGGWTEAFF
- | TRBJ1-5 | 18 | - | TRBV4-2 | TGTGCCAGCCGCCAAGCCCGCCTCTCAACAGGGAGCAATCAGCCCCAGCATTTT | CASRQARLSTGSNQPQHF
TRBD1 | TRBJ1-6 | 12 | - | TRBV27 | TGTGCCAGCAGGGACAGGAGAGGTCCCCTCCACTTT | CASRDRRGPLHF
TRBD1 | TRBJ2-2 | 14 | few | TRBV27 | TGTGCCAGCAAAGGGACAGCGAACACCGGGGAGCTGTTTTTT | CASKGTANTGELFF
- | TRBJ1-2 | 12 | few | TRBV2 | TGTGCCAGCAGTGTGTTTATCGGGGGCTACACCTTC | CASSVFIGGYTF
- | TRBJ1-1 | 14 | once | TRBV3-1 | TGTGCCAGCAGCCTTAACGGTAGACAGACAGAAGCTTTCTTT | CASSLNGRQTEAFF
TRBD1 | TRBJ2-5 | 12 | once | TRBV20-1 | TGCAGTGCTGCAGGACAGGAAGAGACCCAGTACTTC | CSAAGQEETQYF
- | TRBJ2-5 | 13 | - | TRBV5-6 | TGTGCCAGCAGCTTGTGGGGGGTAGAGACCCAGTACTTC | CASSLWGVETQYF
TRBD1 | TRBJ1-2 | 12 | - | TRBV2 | TGTGCAGGGTCCGGGCAGGGGGAAGGCTACACCTTC | CAGSGQGEGYTF